The table lists the clone carrying this T cell receptor (beta chain) with many counts. The antigen is not known. The record originates from a study of T cells in Graves' hyperthyroidism and ophthalmopathy. General study findings and limits: Blood also held most thyroid clonotypes expanded beyond 0.001.

From RNA transcripts, TCR beta CDR3 regions were amplified. The TCR CDR3 was amplified in a first-round RT-PCR using the HTBI primer set. TCRdb reprocessed the multiplex PCR reads with MiXCR, giving one entry per CDR3 protein. The sample records 300,000 to 400,000 distinct CDR3 sequences, approximately 17% being singletons. Diagnostic decisions used clinical symptoms, serum thyroxine and TRAb, thyroid ultrasound and orbital computed tomography. Source material: blood. The receptor's source is a man aged 18 to 30 with Graves' ophthalmopathy.

The CDR3 bases are TGTGCCATCAGTGAGTCAACCGGGGGAAGCTATAATTCACCCCTCCACTTT. Protein product: CAISESTGGSYNSPLHF. The chain carries TRBV10-3 and TRBJ1-6; D is perhaps TRBD1 (5 bases). The CDR3 consists of 17 residues. Trimming took 0 bases from V and 3 from J, leaving 12 bases between them. The germline V gene encodes CDR1 ENHRY and CDR2 SYGVKD.